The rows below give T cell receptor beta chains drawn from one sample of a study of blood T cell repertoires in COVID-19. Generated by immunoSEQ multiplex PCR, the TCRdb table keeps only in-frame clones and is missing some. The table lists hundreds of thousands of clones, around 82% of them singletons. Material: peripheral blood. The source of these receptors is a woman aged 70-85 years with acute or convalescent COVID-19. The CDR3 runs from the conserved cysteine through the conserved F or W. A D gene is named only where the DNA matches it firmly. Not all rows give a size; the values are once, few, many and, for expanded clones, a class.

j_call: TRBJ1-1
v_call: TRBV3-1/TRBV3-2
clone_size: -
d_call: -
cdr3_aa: CASSPLGGSMNTEAFF
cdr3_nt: TGTGCCAGCAGCCCCTTGGGAGGAAGCATGAACACTGAAGCTTTCTTT

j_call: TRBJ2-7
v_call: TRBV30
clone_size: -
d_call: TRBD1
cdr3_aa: CAWSNTQQGSWKYEQYF
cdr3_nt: TGTGCCTGGAGTAACACTCAACAGGGGTCGTGGAAATACGAGCAGTACTTC

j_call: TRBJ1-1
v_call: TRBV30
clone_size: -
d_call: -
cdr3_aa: CAWSVQGYNTEAFF
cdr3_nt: TGTGCCTGGAGTGTACAGGGTTACAACACTGAAGCTTTCTTT

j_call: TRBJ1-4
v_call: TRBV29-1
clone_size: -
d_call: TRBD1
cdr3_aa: CSVARGRGEKLFF
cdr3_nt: TGCAGCGTTGCTAGGGGGCGAGGTGAAAAACTGTTTTTT

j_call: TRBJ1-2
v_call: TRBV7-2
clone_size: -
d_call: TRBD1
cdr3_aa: CASSLASTGSNYGYTF
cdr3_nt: TGTGCCAGCAGCTTGGCGTCGACAGGGAGCAACTATGGCTACACCTTC

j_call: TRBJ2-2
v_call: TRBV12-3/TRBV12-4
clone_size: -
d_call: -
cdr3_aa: CASSSGQREELFF
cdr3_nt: TGTGCCAGCAGTTCCGGACAAAGGGAGGAGCTGTTTTTT

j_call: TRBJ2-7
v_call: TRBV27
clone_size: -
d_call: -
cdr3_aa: CASSFGPSIYEQYF
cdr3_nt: TGTGCCAGCAGTTTTGGGCCCAGCATCTACGAGCAGTACTTC

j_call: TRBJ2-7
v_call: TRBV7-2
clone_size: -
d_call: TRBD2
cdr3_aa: CASSLILTSGPDLYEQYF
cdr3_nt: TGTGCCAGCAGCTTAATTTTGACTAGCGGGCCGGATCTCTACGAGCAGTACTTC

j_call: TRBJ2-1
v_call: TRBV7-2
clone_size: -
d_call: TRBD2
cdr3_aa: CASSQLAGASYNEQFF
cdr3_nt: TGTGCCAGCAGCCAGCTAGCGGGGGCTTCCTACAATGAGCAGTTCTTC

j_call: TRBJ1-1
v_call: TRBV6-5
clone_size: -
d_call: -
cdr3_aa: CASRTGNKNTEAFF
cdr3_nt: TGTGCCAGCAGAACCGGGAACAAGAACACTGAAGCTTTCTTT

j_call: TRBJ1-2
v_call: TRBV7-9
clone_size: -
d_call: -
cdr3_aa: CASSLGPQGNYGYTF
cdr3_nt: TGTGCCAGCAGCTTGGGCCCACAGGGCAACTATGGCTACACCTTC

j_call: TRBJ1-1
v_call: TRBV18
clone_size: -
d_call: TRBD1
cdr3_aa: CASSPNFLTARGNTEAFF
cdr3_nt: TGTGCCAGCTCACCAAATTTCCTGACAGCCAGGGGGAATACTGAAGCTTTCTTT

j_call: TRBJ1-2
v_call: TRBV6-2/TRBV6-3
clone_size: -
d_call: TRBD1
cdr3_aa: CASSYSETGGDYGYTF
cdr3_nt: TGTGCCAGCAGTTACTCCGAGACAGGGGGGGACTATGGCTACACCTTC

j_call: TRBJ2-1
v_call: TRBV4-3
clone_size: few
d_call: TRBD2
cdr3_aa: CASSSGTSDEQFF
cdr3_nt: TGCGCCAGCAGTTCCGGGACTAGCGATGAGCAGTTCTTC

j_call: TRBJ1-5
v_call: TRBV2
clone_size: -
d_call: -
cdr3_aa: CASTEGQGNQPQHF
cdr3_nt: TGTGCCAGCACCGAGGGGCAGGGGAATCAGCCCCAGCATTTT

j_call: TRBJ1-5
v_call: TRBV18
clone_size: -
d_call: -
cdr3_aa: CASSPGGRSLEAQHF
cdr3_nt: TGTGCCAGCTCACCGGGGGGGCGGAGTCTTGAAGCCCAGCATTTT

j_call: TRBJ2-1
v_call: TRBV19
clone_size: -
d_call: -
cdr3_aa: CASRSGGSNEQFF
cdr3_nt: TGTGCCAGTAGATCCGGGGGATCCAATGAGCAGTTCTTC

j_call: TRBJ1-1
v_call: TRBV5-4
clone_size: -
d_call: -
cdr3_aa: CASSLGVLNTEAFF
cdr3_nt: TGTGCCAGCAGCCTCGGGGTCCTGAACACTGAAGCTTTCTTT

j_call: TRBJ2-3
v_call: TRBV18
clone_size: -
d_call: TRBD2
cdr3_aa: CASSPLAGPSTDTQYF
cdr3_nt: TGTGCCAGCTCACCTCTAGCGGGTCCCAGCACAGATACGCAGTATTTT

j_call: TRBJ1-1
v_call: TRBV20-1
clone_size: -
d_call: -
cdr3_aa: CSASRGGGTEAFF
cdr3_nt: TGCAGTGCTAGTAGGGGAGGCGGCACTGAAGCTTTCTTT

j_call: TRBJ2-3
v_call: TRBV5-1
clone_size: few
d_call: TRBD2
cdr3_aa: CASSFGSGGATDTQYF
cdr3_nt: TGCGCCAGCAGCTTCGGAAGCGGGGGGGCAACAGATACGCAGTATTTT

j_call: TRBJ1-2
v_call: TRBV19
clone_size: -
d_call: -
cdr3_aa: CASTSVGARLGYTF
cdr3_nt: TGTGCCAGTACCTCGGTTGGGGCTAGGCTTGGCTACACCTTC

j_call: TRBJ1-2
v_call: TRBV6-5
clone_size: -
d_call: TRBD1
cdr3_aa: CASSQQGAGGYTF
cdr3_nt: TGTGCCAGCAGTCAACAGGGGGCGGGAGGCTACACCTTC